This is a list of T cell receptor beta chains from one sample in a study of blood T cell repertoires in COVID-19. Profiling relied on immunoSEQ multiplex PCR, and the TCRdb table lists in-frame clones only, not all of them. The table lists about 180,000 clones, 87% of them singletons, with more than 6.5% in the top ten. Sequenced: PBMCs or T cells enriched from blood (not recorded which). All receptors derive from a woman aged 45 to 65 who had recovered from COVID-19. The CDR3 runs from the conserved cysteine through the conserved F or W. A D gene is named only where the DNA matches it firmly. For some rows the clone size is stated as once, few or many, or as a class when expanded; others skip it.

TRBJ2-1 | NA | TRBV18 | NA | TGTGCCAGCTCACCTGGGGGGGGCTACTACAATGAGCAGTTCTTC | CASSPGGGYYNEQFF
TRBJ2-2 | TRBD2 | TRBV7-2 | NA | TGTGCCAGCAGCGAAGGGACAGGGCTAGCGGGAGGCTCCGGGGAGCTGTTTTTT | CASSEGTGLAGGSGELFF
TRBJ2-7 | NA | TRBV19 | NA | TGTGCCAGTAGTATAGTTCCAGGCTACGAGCAGTACTTC | CASSIVPGYEQYF
TRBJ2-1 | NA | TRBV6-6 | NA | TGTGCCAGCAGTCCCCGGCCTAGCGTGGGCTCCTACAATGAGCAGTTCTTC | CASSPRPSVGSYNEQFF
TRBJ2-2 | NA | TRBV19 | few | TGTGCCAGTAGTATGTTGTCGGGGAGGAACACCGGGGAGCTGTTTTTT | CASSMLSGRNTGELFF
TRBJ1-5 | TRBD1 | TRBV6-5 | NA | TGTGCCAGCCAGGGGGGCTTGGGGGCGGACCAGCCCCAGCATTTT | CASQGGLGADQPQHF
TRBJ2-1 | TRBD2 | TRBV3-1/TRBV3-2 | NA | TGTGCCAGCAGCCATGTAGCGGGAAACTCCTACAATGAGCAGTTCTTC | CASSHVAGNSYNEQFF
TRBJ2-3 | NA | TRBV7-2 | NA | TGTGCCAGCAGTACGGCGGGGAGCACAGATACGCAGTATTTT | CASSTAGSTDTQYF
TRBJ2-2 | TRBD2 | TRBV30 | NA | TGTGCCTGCCGGGGGAGGGGAAACACCGGGGAGCTGTTTTTT | CACRGRGNTGELFF
TRBJ2-7 | NA | TRBV7-2 | NA | TGTGCCAGCAGCCACACCTCCTACGAGCAGTACTTC | CASSHTSYEQYF
TRBJ1-2 | TRBD1 | TRBV27 | NA | TGTGCCAGCAGTTTTGGTGGGACAGGCAACAACTATGGCTACACCTTC | CASSFGGTGNNYGYTF
TRBJ2-7 | TRBD2 | TRBV10-3 | once | TGTGCCATCAGTGATCGCGGGAGGGCCCTTTCCTACGAGCAGTACTTC | CAISDRGRALSYEQYF
TRBJ2-1 | TRBD2 | TRBV3-1/TRBV3-2 | NA | TGTGCCAGCAGCCAAAGAGCGGGAGGGTCCTACAATGAGCAGTTCTTC | CASSQRAGGSYNEQFF
TRBJ2-7 | TRBD1 | TRBV19 | NA | TGTGCCAGTAGTAACCCCCACGAGGGACAGGGACTTGTGGAGCAGTACTTC | CASSNPHEGQGLVEQYF
TRBJ2-5 | TRBD2 | TRBV6-4 | NA | TGTGCCAGCAGTAAAAGGGCTAGCGGGTTCCAAGAGACCCAGTACTTC | CASSKRASGFQETQYF
TRBJ1-1 | TRBD1 | TRBV2 | NA | TGTGCCAGCAGGAAGGGACAGGGGGTCCCTGAAGCTTTCTTT | CASRKGQGVPEAFF
TRBJ2-7 | TRBD2 | TRBV27 | NA | TGTGCCAGCAGTCCTCAGCGGGATCGCTACGAGCAGTACTTC | CASSPQRDRYEQYF
TRBJ2-3 | NA | TRBV2 | NA | TGTGCCAGCACCTCTGTGAGCGGGAGCACAGATACGCAGTATTTT | CASTSVSGSTDTQYF
TRBJ1-2 | NA | TRBV6-5 | once | TGTGCCAGCAGTTACGAATGGGGGCATGGCTACACCTTC | CASSYEWGHGYTF
TRBJ1-2 | NA | TRBV7-9 | NA | TGTGCCAGCAGCCTATTGACAGAGGGACTGGACGGCTACACCTTC | CASSLLTEGLDGYTF
TRBJ2-4 | TRBD1 | TRBV19 | NA | TGTGCCAGTAGTACGCAGGGGGTTCGACAGGGGCTCAAAAACATTCAGTACTTC | CASSTQGVRQGLKNIQYF
TRBJ1-2 | TRBD1 | TRBV5-6 | NA | TGTGCCAGCGAGGACAGGGGAGATTATGGCTACACCTTC | CASEDRGDYGYTF
TRBJ1-1 | NA | TRBV7-9 | NA | TGTGCCAGCAGCGGGGCCTTGAACACTGAAGCTTTCTTT | CASSGALNTEAFF
TRBJ2-7 | TRBD1 | TRBV7-2 | NA | TGTGCCAGCAGCTTCGACAGGGGGCACGACGAGCAGTACTTC | CASSFDRGHDEQYF
TRBJ1-2 | NA | TRBV19 | NA | TGTGCCAGTGGGGCTTACTACCGTACGGATGGCTACACCTTC | CASGAYYRTDGYTF
TRBJ2-3 | TRBD2 | TRBV24-1 | NA | TGTGCCACCAGTGATTCTGGCCTCGGGACTAGCGGCACAGATACGCAGTATTTT | CATSDSGLGTSGTDTQYF
TRBJ1-6 | NA | TRBV7-9 | NA | TGTGCCAGCAGCGCCCAGGGCCGATCACCCCTCCACTTT | CASSAQGRSPLHF
TRBJ1-4 | NA | TRBV18 | NA | TGTGCCAGCTCATTCACAGGGTCTAATGAAAAACTGTTTTTT | CASSFTGSNEKLFF
TRBJ1-2 | NA | TRBV10-2 | NA | TGCGCCAGCAGTGGAGGGGGTGAGGGCTACACCTTC | CASSGGGEGYTF
TRBJ1-4 | NA | TRBV5-1 | NA | TGCGCCAGCAGCTTTTGGGGGGCAACTAATGAAAAACTGTTTTTT | CASSFWGATNEKLFF
TRBJ1-6 | TRBD1 | TRBV19 | NA | TGTGCCACCAGCACCCCAGGGGGCGGGAATTCACCCCTCCACTTT | CATSTPGGGNSPLHF
TRBJ2-1 | TRBD2 | TRBV11-2 | NA | TGTGCCAGCAGCTCCCTGGGACTAGCGGGAGTAGTTGAGCAGTTCTTC | CASSSLGLAGVVEQFF
TRBJ2-7 | TRBD2 | TRBV4-3 | NA | TGCGCCAGCAGCCAAGCGGGGGGGGTCTCCTACGAGCAGTACTTC | CASSQAGGVSYEQYF
TRBJ1-3 | NA | TRBV7-9 | NA | TGTGCCAGCATCCCCCAGGGGGGAAACACCATATATTTT | CASIPQGGNTIYF
TRBJ2-1 | NA | TRBV5-1 | NA | TGCGCCAGCAGCTTGGGTGGGGACACCTACAATGAGCAGTTCTTC | CASSLGGDTYNEQFF
TRBJ2-6 | NA | TRBV5-6 | NA | TGTGCCAGCAGCTTGGGGCGGCGTAGCTCTGGGGCCAACGTCCTGACTTTC | CASSLGRRSSGANVLTF
TRBJ2-1 | TRBD2 | TRBV7-9 | NA | TGTGCGGCTGCTAGCGGTAGTGTACGGGAGCAGTTCTTC | CAAASGSVREQFF
TRBJ1-2 | NA | TRBV5-5 | NA | TGTGCCAGCAGCGCGACTTTGGGCTACACCTTC | CASSATLGYTF
TRBJ2-3 | NA | TRBV5-5 | NA | TGTGCCAGCAGCTTGGGGCGGGGTACGTCCACAGATACGCAGTATTTT | CASSLGRGTSTDTQYF
TRBJ2-2 | NA | TRBV5-1 | NA | TGCGCCAGCAGCTTTTTAGGCGGGACCGGGGAGCTGTTTTTT | CASSFLGGTGELFF
TRBJ1-4 | NA | TRBV18 | NA | TGTGCCAGCTCACCGGGTCCGGGTAGAGCTAATGAAAAACTGTTTTTT | CASSPGPGRANEKLFF
TRBJ2-7 | TRBD2 | TRBV7-2 | NA | TGTGCCAGCAGCTCCTTGACTAGCGGGAGATCCGGATCCGAGCAGTACTTC | CASSSLTSGRSGSEQYF
TRBJ1-4 | NA | TRBV6-5 | NA | TGTGCCAGCGGCCCAAGGGGGGAAAAACTGTTTTTT | CASGPRGEKLFF
TRBJ1-5 | NA | TRBV23-1 | once | TGCGCCAGCTCGCAATCTTCAGGGACAAATCAGCCCCAGCATTTT | CASSQSSGTNQPQHF
TRBJ1-1 | TRBD1 | TRBV27 | NA | TGTGCCAGCAGTCCCCGACAGGGGCAGAACACTGAAGCTTTCTTT | CASSPRQGQNTEAFF
TRBJ1-2 | NA | TRBV7-6 | NA | TGTGCCAGCAGCTCCGGACTCCAGGAAGGCTACACCTTC | CASSSGLQEGYTF
TRBJ1-1 | NA | TRBV7-6 | NA | TGTGCCAGCAGCTTAGTCCCGGAGGGGATGAACACTGAAGCTTTCTTT | CASSLVPEGMNTEAFF
TRBJ1-1 | TRBD1 | TRBV30 | NA | TGTGCCTGGAGTTCGGGACAGTCCGCAAAAGCTTTCTTT | CAWSSGQSAKAFF
TRBJ1-2 | NA | TRBV12-2 | NA | TGTGCAAGTCGCGCCCTTTTAGTGGGGGCAGGCGGCTACACCTTC | CASRALLVGAGGYTF